This T cell receptor (beta chain) was identified during a study of blood T cell repertoires in COVID-19. The CDR3 is made up of 15 amino acids. Germline V gene sequence: CDR1 SEHNR, CDR2 FQNEAQ (reference sequence). The V end lost 3 bases, the J end lost 2 bases, and 14 bases lay between the germline ends. Here immunoSEQ multiplex PCR was the method, and the copy in TCRdb shows in-frame clones only, minus some. In the table there are about 70,000 clones, about four fifths of which are singletons. The sequence derives from a woman in her seventies with acute or convalescent COVID-19. The specimen sequenced was peripheral blood. This rearrangement joins TRBV7-9 to TRBJ2-7, with a weak D call TRBD2 (6 bases). The CDR3 is CASSFGGRGTYEQYF. CDR3 nucleotides: TGTGCCAGCAGCTTTGGAGGACGGGGGACCTACGAGCAGTACTTC.